This is a list of T cell receptor beta chains from one sample in a study of blood T cell repertoires in COVID-19. Measured with immunoSEQ multiplex PCR; TCRdb has only the in-frame clones, and not every one. Of more than 200,000 clones in the sample, more than 60% were seen once. Material for sequencing was peripheral blood. The receptors derive from a woman aged 40-49 years with active or convalescent COVID-19. Each CDR3 is given with its conserved first and last residue. The D gene is left open where the match is weak. Clone size appears in some rows only: once, few, many, or a class for an expanded clone.

clone size | J gene | V gene | D gene | CDR3 protein | CDR3 DNA
. | TRBJ1-2 | TRBV12-3/TRBV12-4 | . | CASSLRTDYGYTF | TGTGCCAGCAGTTTAAGGACAGACTATGGCTACACCTTC
. | TRBJ2-4 | TRBV6-7 | . | CASSYRGKAKNIQYF | TGTGCCAGCAGTTACAGGGGAAAAGCCAAAAACATTCAGTACTTC
. | TRBJ2-2 | TRBV12-5 | TRBD1 | CASGLGQGADTGELFF | TGTGCTAGTGGTTTGGGACAGGGGGCGGACACCGGGGAGCTGTTTTTT
. | TRBJ2-1 | TRBV6-4 | TRBD2 | CASSDSGTGGGVSDEQFF | TGTGCCAGCAGTGACTCGGGGACCGGCGGGGGGGTGTCGGATGAGCAGTTCTTC
. | TRBJ1-1 | TRBV28 | . | CASSLILYEAFF | TGTGCCAGCAGTTTGATCCTCTATGAAGCTTTCTTT
. | TRBJ1-6 | TRBV19 | TRBD1 | CASRSEGARGSPLHF | TGTGCCAGTAGATCGGAGGGGGCGCGAGGTTCACCCCTCCACTTT
once | TRBJ2-3 | TRBV24-1 | . | CATSDHDSADTQYF | TGTGCCACCAGTGACCATGACTCAGCAGATACGCAGTATTTT
. | TRBJ2-1 | TRBV4-1 | TRBD2 | CASSRSTSGGNNEQFF | TGCGCCAGCAGCCGGTCGACTAGCGGGGGCAACAATGAGCAGTTCTTC
few | TRBJ2-1 | TRBV10-1 | . | CATQPFSFGEQFF | TGCGCCACCCAACCCTTTAGCTTCGGTGAGCAGTTCTTC
. | TRBJ2-1 | TRBV28 | TRBD1 | CASRHRDRGWGNEQFF | TGTGCCAGCAGACATCGGGACAGGGGATGGGGCAATGAGCAGTTCTTC
. | TRBJ1-2 | TRBV24-1 | . | CATSDPTGGNGYTF | TGTGCCACCAGTGATCCTACGGGTGGAAATGGCTACACCTTC
. | TRBJ2-3 | TRBV25-1 | . | CASSFTSTGPDTQYF | TGTGCCAGCAGTTTCACTAGTACGGGTCCAGATACGCAGTATTTT
. | TRBJ2-5 | TRBV6-5 | . | CASSYTQEGTQYF | TGTGCCAGCAGTTACACCCAGGAAGGGACCCAGTACTTC
. | TRBJ1-1 | TRBV7-9 | . | CASSLEAGREAFF | TGTGCCAGCAGCTTAGAGGCAGGCCGAGAAGCTTTCTTT
. | TRBJ1-5 | TRBV4-1 | . | CASSLSQGGWNQPQHF | TGCGCCAGCAGCCTTAGCCAGGGAGGTTGGAATCAGCCCCAGCATTTT
. | TRBJ1-5 | TRBV28 | . | CASSLPPRRPLSEKGSTPF | TGTGCCAGCAGTTTACCCCCTCGTCGTCCCTTATCTGAAAAGGGGTCAACCCCGTTT
. | TRBJ1-2 | TRBV3-1/TRBV3-2 | TRBD1 | CASTETGGGGYTF | TGTGCCAGCACCGAGACAGGGGGAGGTGGCTACACCTTC
. | TRBJ1-4 | TRBV19 | . | CASSTQGLANEKLFF | TGTGCCAGTAGTACTCAGGGGTTGGCTAATGAAAAACTGTTTTTT
. | TRBJ2-1 | TRBV11-3 | TRBD2 | CASSLEPSGGHNEQFF | TGTGCCAGCAGCTTAGAACCCAGCGGGGGCCACAATGAGCAGTTCTTC
. | TRBJ1-5 | TRBV4-1 | . | CASSQVNTNQPQHF | TGCGCCAGCAGCCAAGTGAACACCAATCAGCCCCAGCATTTT
few | TRBJ1-5 | TRBV2 | . | CASESGVGQPQHF | TGTGCCAGCGAATCAGGGGTAGGGCAGCCCCAGCATTTT
many | TRBJ2-5 | TRBV20-1 | . | CSATFQETQYF | TGCAGTGCTACGTTTCAAGAGACCCAGTACTTC
. | TRBJ1-1 | TRBV19 | . | CASTPLRVNTEAFF | TGTGCCAGTACCCCCCTGAGGGTTAACACTGAAGCTTTCTTT
. | TRBJ2-3 | TRBV5-1 | TRBD2 | CASSLWPSGGLTDTQYF | TGCGCCAGCAGCTTGTGGCCTAGCGGGGGCCTCACAGATACGCAGTATTTT
. | TRBJ2-2 | TRBV7-8 | . | CASSSRNGELFF | TGTGCCAGCAGCAGTAGAAACGGGGAGCTGTTTTTT
. | TRBJ1-1 | TRBV19 | . | CASSIGGRVGTEAFF | TGTGCCAGTAGTATTGGGGGCAGGGTCGGCACTGAAGCTTTCTTT
few | TRBJ1-1 | TRBV5-1 | . | CASRTGVNTEAFF | TGCGCCTCCCGGACGGGGGTGAACACTGAAGCTTTCTTT
. | TRBJ2-3 | TRBV9 | TRBD1 | CASSVEQGGRTDTQYF | TGTGCCAGCAGCGTAGAACAGGGGGGAAGAACAGATACGCAGTATTTT
. | TRBJ1-3 | TRBV9 | . | CASSPFDFSGNTIYF | TGTGCCAGCAGCCCTTTCGACTTCTCTGGAAACACCATATATTTT
. | TRBJ1-6 | TRBV19 | TRBD1 | CASEGQGNSPLHF | TGTGCCAGTGAAGGACAGGGGAATTCACCCCTCCACTTT
. | TRBJ1-5 | TRBV19 | . | CASSIRGNQPQHF | TGTGCCAGTAGTATAAGGGGAAATCAGCCCCAGCATTTT
. | TRBJ2-1 | TRBV14 | . | CASSTRDFFYNEQFF | TGTGCCAGCAGCACCCGGGACTTCTTCTACAATGAGCAGTTCTTC
. | TRBJ1-1 | TRBV30 | . | CAWSWEGTTVIGNTEAFF | TGTGCCTGGAGTTGGGAGGGGACAACGGTCATTGGGAACACTGAAGCTTTCTTT
. | TRBJ2-2 | TRBV9 | . | CASSPLALTGELFF | TGTGCCAGCAGCCCATTAGCCCTCACCGGGGAGCTGTTTTTT
. | TRBJ1-1 | TRBV21-1 | . | CASSKPRTGERGNTEAFF | TGTGCCAGCAGCAAACCCCGGACAGGGGAAAGAGGGAACACTGAAGCTTTCTTT
. | TRBJ2-7 | TRBV3-1/TRBV3-2 | . | CASTLGQTQGVEQYF | TGTGCCAGCACCCTCGGACAGACCCAAGGCGTCGAGCAGTACTTC
. | TRBJ1-5 | TRBV5-1 | TRBD1 | CASSGGQGEQPQHF | TGCGCCAGCAGCGGGGGACAGGGCGAACAGCCCCAGCATTTT
. | TRBJ1-3 | TRBV19 | . | CASSINSPFSGNTIYF | TGTGCCAGTAGTATTAACTCGCCCTTCTCTGGAAACACCATATATTTT
. | TRBJ2-2 | TRBV5-1 | . | CASNPIRSTGELFF | TGCGCCAGCAATCCAATCCGGAGCACCGGGGAGCTGTTTTTT
. | TRBJ1-6 | TRBV19 | . | CASSIEGGGPLHF | TGTGCCAGTAGTATAGAAGGCGGGGGACCCCTCCACTTT
. | TRBJ1-2 | TRBV5-1 | . | CASSPGGAYGYTF | TGCGCCAGCAGCCCCGGGGGGGCCTATGGCTACACCTTC
few | TRBJ2-5 | TRBV7-9 | TRBD2 | CASSSPGLAGVSQETQYF | TGTGCCAGCAGCTCGCCGGGACTAGCGGGGGTTTCCCAAGAGACCCAGTACTTC
few | TRBJ2-7 | TRBV5-1 | TRBD2 | CASSLLTSGSYEQYF | TGCGCCAGCAGCTTGCTGACTAGCGGTTCCTACGAGCAGTACTTC
. | TRBJ1-6 | TRBV4-1 | . | CASSPPGLTPLHF | TGCGCCAGCAGCCCACCTGGGCTTACACCCCTCCACTTT
few | TRBJ1-5 | TRBV9 | . | CASSVDCQGDSSNQPQHF | TGTGCCAGCAGCGTAGACTGTCAGGGCGATTCGAGCAATCAGCCCCAGCATTTT
. | TRBJ1-6 | TRBV3-1/TRBV3-2 | . | CASSQVRGNSPLHF | TGTGCCAGCAGCCAAGTTCGGGGTAATTCACCCCTCCACTTT
. | TRBJ1-5 | TRBV28 | TRBD1 | CASRRRQGFIQPQHF | TGTGCCAGCCGCAGGAGACAGGGGTTTATTCAGCCCCAGCATTTT
. | TRBJ1-5 | TRBV19 | TRBD1 | CASSASGTGIIYSNQPQHF | TGTGCCAGTAGTGCCTCCGGGACAGGGATTATATATAGCAATCAGCCCCAGCATTTT
. | TRBJ1-1 | TRBV7-9 | . | CASSPGHLSDTEAFF | TGTGCCAGCAGCCCCGGACATTTATCGGACACTGAAGCTTTCTTT
. | TRBJ1-2 | TRBV28 | TRBD1 | CASSLGRDRPYYGYTF | TGTGCCAGCAGTTTAGGGCGGGACAGGCCATACTATGGCTACACCTTC
. | TRBJ2-3 | TRBV2 | . | CASSERWRSTDTQYF | TGTGCCAGCAGTGAAAGATGGAGGAGCACAGATACGCAGTATTTT